This is a list of T cell receptor beta chains from one sample in a study of OX40 agonist ivuxolimab in advanced cancers. Libraries were prepared by immunoSEQ multiplex PCR; TCRdb keeps only in-frame clonotypes and omits some of them. The data show some 46,000 clones, around nine tenths seen once. The sequenced sample was CD4+ or CD8+ T cells sorted from blood, obtained in a trial of the OX40 agonist ivuxolimab. The origin of the receptors is an adult with an advanced solid tumor such as melanoma, head and neck, liver or kidney cancer. Each CDR3 is given without its conserved first and last residue. Clone size is shown for a subset of rows, as once, few, many or a class of expanded clone.

J: TRBJ1-5; V: TRBV19; size: -; CDR3: ASSMRVYSNQPQH
J: TRBJ2-2; V: TRBV29-1; size: -; CDR3: SVVGFGWKGELF
J: TRBJ1-4; V: TRBV6-5; size: once; CDR3: ASSDTGGGEKLF
J: -; V: TRBV5-1; size: -; CDR3: ASTRDRPYEQY
J: TRBJ2-5; V: TRBV27; size: once; CDR3: ASRTQGRETQY
J: TRBJ1-4; V: TRBV6-5; size: -; CDR3: ASSWTGGEREKLF
J: TRBJ1-2; V: TRBV6-5; size: few; CDR3: ASSRLTPNYGYT
J: TRBJ1-2; V: TRBV5-8; size: -; CDR3: ASQQWATNYGYT
J: TRBJ2-3; V: TRBV6-6; size: -; CDR3: ASSKPGRVSTDTQY
J: TRBJ2-1; V: TRBV5-1; size: -; CDR3: ASSDRANEQF
J: TRBJ2-3; V: TRBV5-1; size: -; CDR3: ASSFTDTQY
J: TRBJ2-1; V: TRBV29-1; size: -; CDR3: SVGSSYNEQF
J: -; V: TRBV18; size: -; CDR3: ASSLTESGYEQY
J: TRBJ1-6; V: TRBV28; size: -; CDR3: ASKAEGQVSPLH
J: TRBJ1-4; V: TRBV28; size: -; CDR3: ASTSGRGLF
J: TRBJ2-5; V: TRBV18; size: once; CDR3: ASSPSPGGESGKTQY
J: TRBJ2-1; V: TRBV18; size: -; CDR3: ASSPTHWASGDNEQF
J: TRBJ1-3; V: TRBV28; size: few; CDR3: ASYPGTAVSGNTIY
J: TRBJ2-5; V: TRBV4-1; size: few; CDR3: ASSQERADRGETQY
J: TRBJ2-3; V: TRBV7-3; size: -; CDR3: ASSFNGRGTDTQY
J: TRBJ2-2; V: TRBV4-1; size: -; CDR3: ASSQEGGLVGTGELF
J: TRBJ2-2; V: TRBV7-6; size: medium-sized; CDR3: ASSQGPRNTGELF
J: TRBJ1-5; V: TRBV27; size: -; CDR3: ASSSAGFQPQH
J: TRBJ2-7; V: TRBV2; size: -; CDR3: ASSLAGTGRLEQY
J: TRBJ2-3; V: TRBV9; size: -; CDR3: ASSQRNEASTDTQY
J: TRBJ2-1; V: TRBV27; size: -; CDR3: ASTTGTRSNEQF
J: TRBJ2-3; V: TRBV5-1; size: -; CDR3: ASSLDKTSGSTDTQY
J: TRBJ1-4; V: TRBV5-1; size: few; CDR3: ASSVTGRGEKLF
J: TRBJ1-1; V: TRBV5-8; size: few; CDR3: ASSLVGPNTEAF
J: TRBJ2-1; V: TRBV5-1; size: -; CDR3: ASSLGGWAYNEQF
J: TRBJ1-4; V: TRBV18; size: -; CDR3: ASSLAAGQGLEKLF
J: TRBJ2-7; V: TRBV10-3; size: -; CDR3: ATAGDRAFNEQY
J: TRBJ1-2; V: TRBV7-2; size: -; CDR3: ASSLDWNRGYGYT
J: TRBJ1-1; V: TRBV7-3; size: -; CDR3: ASSFTTNTEAF
J: TRBJ2-1; V: TRBV9; size: -; CDR3: ASNRLNNEQF
J: TRBJ2-3; V: TRBV5-4; size: once; CDR3: ASSSSRILGTDTQY
J: TRBJ2-7; V: TRBV10-3; size: -; CDR3: AIGGQAPEQY
J: TRBJ2-1; V: TRBV18; size: -; CDR3: ASSPNSAGDGNEQF
J: TRBJ2-3; V: TRBV27; size: -; CDR3: ASSLKRASTDTQY
J: TRBJ1-5; V: TRBV7-9; size: -; CDR3: ASSSGPNQPQH
J: TRBJ2-3; V: TRBV11-2; size: -; CDR3: ASSFRSTFPDSTDTQY
J: TRBJ1-1; V: TRBV15; size: -; CDR3: ATSRDWEGSPEAF
J: TRBJ1-4; V: TRBV7-3; size: -; CDR3: ASSPFTSDEKLF
J: TRBJ2-3; V: TRBV19; size: -; CDR3: ASSEQAGLTDTQY
J: TRBJ2-1; V: TRBV9; size: -; CDR3: ASSVTGTSGNEQF
J: TRBJ2-1; V: TRBV28; size: -; CDR3: ASSLGGPKDEQF
J: TRBJ2-7; V: TRBV5-4; size: -; CDR3: ASSLVAGYEQY
J: TRBJ1-2; V: TRBV5-1; size: -; CDR3: ASSWGTDGYT
J: TRBJ2-1; V: TRBV29-1; size: -; CDR3: SVETQGPF
J: TRBJ2-6; V: TRBV7-2; size: -; CDR3: ASSQTRLAGGSGANVLT
J: TRBJ2-2; V: TRBV29-1; size: once; CDR3: SVGGLANTGELF
J: TRBJ2-1; V: TRBV5-1; size: -; CDR3: ASSPDGTTYNEQF
J: TRBJ2-7; V: TRBV7-9; size: -; CDR3: ASSITGQGYEQY
J: TRBJ2-3; V: TRBV7-2; size: -; CDR3: ASSPGLVTDTQY